Below, 9 T cell receptor beta chains from the same sample are listed, as sequenced in a study of immune evolution from preneoplasia to lung adenocarcinoma. Using immunoSEQ multiplex PCR, the repertoire was profiled, and TCRdb retains in-frame clones only, with some absent. Counted here are about 6,900 clones, 70% to 80% occurring once; the ten biggest clones make up about 2.5%. Sequences were obtained from FFPE invasive lung adenocarcinoma tissue. The receptors derive from a person aged 40-50 years with lung adenocarcinoma.

The chain couples TRBV10-1 to TRBJ2-7; D may be TRBD2 (5 bases). V dropped 3 bases and J dropped 5 bases, with 17 bases sitting between them. There are 15 residues in the CDR3. Germline loops: CDR1 WNHNN, CDR2 SYGVQD (reference sequence). This CDR3 is CASSDSGSPLNEQYF. For the CDR3, the DNA is TGCGCCAGCAGTGACTCGGGGTCCCCACTAAACGAGCAGTACTTC.

The chain combines TRBV27 with TRBJ1-6, with D tentatively TRBD1 (5 bases). The V and J ends lost 5 bases and 7 bases respectively, with 12 bases between them. The CDR3 spans 14 residues. The germline gives CDR1 MNHEY, CDR2 SMNVEV (reference sequence). CDR3 amino acids: CASSNDRKNSPLHF. CDR3 bases: TGTGCCAGCAGTAATGACAGAAAGAATTCACCCCTCCACTTT.

CDR3 sequence (DNA): TGTGCCAGCAGAGGACAGGGCTCCAACACCGGGGAGCTGTTTTTT. Translated, it gives CASRGQGSNTGELFF. This chain connects TRBV4-2 to TRBJ2-2; 8 nucleotides match TRBD1. The CDR3 consists of 15 residues. The V gene end was trimmed by 6 bases and the J gene end by 2 bases; junction bases not matched to a gene: 5. Germline CDR1 is LGHNA and CDR2 is YNFKEQ.

The chain carries TRBV7-3 and TRBJ2-2; D is unresolved. Germline CDR1 is SGHTA and CDR2 is FQGTGA. V lost 1 base, J lost 0 bases, and 9 bases lay in between. The CDR3 length is 16 residues. The chain's CDR3 is CASSLRKGANTGELFF. The CDR3 coding sequence is TGTGCCAGCAGCTTAAGAAAAGGAGCGAACACCGGGGAGCTGTTTTTT.

This clone was observed a few times. The chain uses TRBV13 and TRBJ1-3; 9 nucleotides line up with TRBD1. Germline trimming cut 3 bases from V and 4 bases from J; bases unmatched to any gene: 7. The CDR3 has 16 amino acids. Germline-derived CDR1 and CDR2 are PRHDT and FYEKMQ (reference sequence). The CDR3 DNA follows: TGTGCCAGCAGCTTCCGACAGGGGGATAGGGGAAACACCATATATTTT. Protein product: CASSFRQGDRGNTIYF.

The chain recombines TRBV27 with TRBJ2-2; D unclear. The CDR3 sequence is 11 residues long. V lost 5 bases and J 7 bases, leaving 5 bases between the germline ends. Germline V gene lookup returns CDR1 MNHEY and CDR2 SMNVEV (reference sequence). The CDR3 is CASSPGGELFF. In DNA form, the CDR3 reads TGTGCCAGCAGTCCGGGCGGGGAGCTGTTTTTT.

The chain couples TRBV11-2 to TRBJ2-1; D gene ambiguous. The length of the CDR3 is 12 residues. V shed 6 bases and J shed 4 bases, with 7 bases lying between them. Germline-derived CDR1 and CDR2 are SGHAT and FQNNGV. CDR3 nucleotides: TGTGCCAGCAGGGCGTCATACAATGAGCAGTTCTTC. Amino acid sequence: CASRASYNEQFF.

This rearrangement joins TRBV6-6 to TRBJ2-3, with 7 bases fitting TRBD2. Germline trimming cut 2 bases from V and 0 bases from J; bases unmatched to any gene: 5. Germline V gene sequence: CDR1 MNHNY, CDR2 SVGAGI (reference sequence). This CDR3 comprises 16 residues. CDR3 nucleotide sequence: TGTGCCAGCAGTTACCCAAGCGGGGCCAGCACAGATACGCAGTATTTT. This gives the protein CASSYPSGASTDTQYF.

V usage is TRBV19 and J usage is TRBJ2-3, with 14 bases lining up with TRBD2. Germline CDR1 reads LNHDA; CDR2 reads SQIVND (reference sequence). Germline trimming cut 4 bases from V and 2 bases from J; bases unmatched to any gene: 5. The CDR3 length is 17 residues. The CDR3 region is CASSRGTSGGATDTQYF. The CDR3 DNA is TGTGCCAGTAGTAGAGGGACTAGCGGGGGTGCCACAGATACGCAGTATTTT. Complete variable domain (other parts from reference TRBV19 and TRBJ2-3): DGGITQSPKYLFRKEGQNVTLSCEQNLNHDAMYWYRQDPGQGLRLIYYSQIVNDFQKGDIAEGYSVSREKKESFPLTVTSAQKNPTAFYLCASSRGTSGGATDTQYFGPGTRLTVL.